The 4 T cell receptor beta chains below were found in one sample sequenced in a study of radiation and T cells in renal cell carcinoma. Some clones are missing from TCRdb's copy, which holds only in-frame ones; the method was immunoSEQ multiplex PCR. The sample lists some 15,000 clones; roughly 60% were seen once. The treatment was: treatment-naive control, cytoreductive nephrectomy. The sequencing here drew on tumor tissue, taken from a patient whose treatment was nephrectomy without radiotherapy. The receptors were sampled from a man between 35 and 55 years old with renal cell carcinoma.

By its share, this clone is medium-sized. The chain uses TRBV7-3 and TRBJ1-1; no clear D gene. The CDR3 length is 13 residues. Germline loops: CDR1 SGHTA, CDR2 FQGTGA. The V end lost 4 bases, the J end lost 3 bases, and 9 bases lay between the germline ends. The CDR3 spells CASSYRKDTEAFF. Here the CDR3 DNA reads TGTGCCAGCAGCTACCGGAAGGACACTGAAGCTTTCTTT.

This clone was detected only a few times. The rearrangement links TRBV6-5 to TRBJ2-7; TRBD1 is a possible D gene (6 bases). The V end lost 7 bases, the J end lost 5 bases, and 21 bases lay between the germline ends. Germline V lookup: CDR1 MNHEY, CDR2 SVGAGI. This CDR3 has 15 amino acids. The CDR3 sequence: CASKQSQGRNHEQYF. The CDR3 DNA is TGTGCCAGCAAACAGTCCCAGGGGCGAAACCACGAGCAGTACTTC.

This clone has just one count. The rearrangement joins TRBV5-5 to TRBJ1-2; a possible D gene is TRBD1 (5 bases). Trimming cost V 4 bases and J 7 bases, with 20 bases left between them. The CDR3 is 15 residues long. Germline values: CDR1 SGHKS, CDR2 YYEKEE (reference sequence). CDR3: CASSQENRPFGGYTF. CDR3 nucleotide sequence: TGTGCCAGCAGCCAAGAAAACAGGCCCTTCGGTGGCTACACCTTC.

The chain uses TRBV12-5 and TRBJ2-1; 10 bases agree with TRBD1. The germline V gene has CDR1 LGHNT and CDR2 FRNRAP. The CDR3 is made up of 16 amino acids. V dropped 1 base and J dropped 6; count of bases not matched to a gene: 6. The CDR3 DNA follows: TGTGCTAGTGGTTTGGGACAGGGGGCGGTAGGCAATGAGCAGTTCTTC. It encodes CASGLGQGAVGNEQFF.